The subject of this entry is one TCR beta chain. Its antigen is not identified. The data belong to a study of T cell responses to AZD1222 COVID-19 vaccine. Overall study results and limits: There were repertoire samples only from the period after the peak T cell response. Rises in breadth and depth of Spike-specific TCRs came after two AZD1222 doses. The sample set comprised mostly white British donors with more females, and clonal diversity was possibly underestimated.

Trimming at V came to 5 bases and at J to 0 bases, leaving 6 bases not matched to a gene. The CDR3 is 16 amino acids. Germline lookup yields CDR1 SEHNR and CDR2 FQNEAQ (reference sequence). This table comes from immunoSEQ multiplex PCR, and its TCRdb copy is limited to in-frame clones, with some not included. The table shows some 130,000 clones, with about 93% occurring only once. This chain uses TRBV7-9 with TRBJ1-5, with 8 bases identical to TRBD1. The clonotype was recovered from an adult in good health. The starting material was peripheral blood, obtained on day 0 of AZD1222 vaccination. The CDR3 sequence is CASSLGTGNSNQPQHF. CDR3 in DNA: TGTGCCAGCAGCCTAGGGACAGGCAATAGCAATCAGCCCCAGCATTTT.